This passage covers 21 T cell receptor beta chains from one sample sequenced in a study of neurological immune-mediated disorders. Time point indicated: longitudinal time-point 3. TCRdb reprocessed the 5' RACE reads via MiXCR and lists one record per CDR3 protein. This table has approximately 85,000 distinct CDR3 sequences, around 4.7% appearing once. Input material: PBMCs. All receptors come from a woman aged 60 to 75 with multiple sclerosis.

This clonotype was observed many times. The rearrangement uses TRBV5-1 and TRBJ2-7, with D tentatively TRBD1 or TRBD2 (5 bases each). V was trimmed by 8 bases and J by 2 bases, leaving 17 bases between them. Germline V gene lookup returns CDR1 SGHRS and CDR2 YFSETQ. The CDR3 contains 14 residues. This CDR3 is CASRPRDGAYEQYF. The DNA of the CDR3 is TGCGCCAGTCGGCCCCGGGACGGCGCCTACGAGCAGTACTTC.

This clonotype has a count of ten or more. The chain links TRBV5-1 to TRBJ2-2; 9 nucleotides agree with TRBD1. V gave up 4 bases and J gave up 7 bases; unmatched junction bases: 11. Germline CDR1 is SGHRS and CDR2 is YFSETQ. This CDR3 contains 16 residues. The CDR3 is CASSPMGQGANGELFF. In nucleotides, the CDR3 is TGCGCCAGCAGCCCCATGGGACAGGGAGCGAACGGGGAGCTGTTTTTT.

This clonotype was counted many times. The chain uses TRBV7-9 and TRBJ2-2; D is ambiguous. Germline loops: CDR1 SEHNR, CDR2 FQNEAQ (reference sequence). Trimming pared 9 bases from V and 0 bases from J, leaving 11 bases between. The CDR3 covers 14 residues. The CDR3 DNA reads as TGTGCCAGTACCTCGAGGTCGAACACCGGGGAGCTGTTTTTT. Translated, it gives CASTSRSNTGELFF.

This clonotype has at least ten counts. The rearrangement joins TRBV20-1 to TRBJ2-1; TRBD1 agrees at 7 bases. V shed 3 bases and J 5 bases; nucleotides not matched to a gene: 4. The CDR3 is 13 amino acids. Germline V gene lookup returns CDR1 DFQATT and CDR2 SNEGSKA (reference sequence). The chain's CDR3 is CSASGQVNNEQFF. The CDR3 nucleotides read TGCAGTGCTAGTGGACAGGTTAACAATGAGCAGTTCTTC.

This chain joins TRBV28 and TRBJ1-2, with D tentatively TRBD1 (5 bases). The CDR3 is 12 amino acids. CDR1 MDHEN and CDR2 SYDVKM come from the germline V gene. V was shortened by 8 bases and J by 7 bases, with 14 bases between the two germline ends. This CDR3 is CASLGATGGYTF. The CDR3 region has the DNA TGTGCCAGCCTCGGGGCCACGGGTGGCTACACCTTC.

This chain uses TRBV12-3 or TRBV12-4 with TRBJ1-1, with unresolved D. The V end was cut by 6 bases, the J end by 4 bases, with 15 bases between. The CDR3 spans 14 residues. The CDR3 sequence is CASSGPGTVTEAFF. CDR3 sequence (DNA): TGTGCCAGCAGCGGTCCTGGTACGGTCACTGAAGCTTTCTTT.

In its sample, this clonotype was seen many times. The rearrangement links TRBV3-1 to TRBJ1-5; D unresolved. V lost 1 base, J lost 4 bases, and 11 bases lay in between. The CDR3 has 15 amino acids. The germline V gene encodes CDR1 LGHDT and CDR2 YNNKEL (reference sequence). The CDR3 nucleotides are TGTGCCAGCAGCCAAGGTCCGATTGGGAATCAGCCCCAGCATTTT. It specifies CASSQGPIGNQPQHF. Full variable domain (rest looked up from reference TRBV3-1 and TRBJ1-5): DTAVSQTPKYLVTQMGNDKSIKCEQNLGHDTMYWYKQDSKKFLKIMFSYNNKELIINETVPNRFSPKSPDKAHLNLHINSLELGDSAVYFCASSQGPIGNQPQHFGDGTRLSIL.

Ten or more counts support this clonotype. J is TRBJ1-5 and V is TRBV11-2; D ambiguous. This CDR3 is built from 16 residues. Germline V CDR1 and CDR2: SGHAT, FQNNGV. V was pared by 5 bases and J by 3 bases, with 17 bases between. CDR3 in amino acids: CASSIDTRTSNQPQHF. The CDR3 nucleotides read TGTGCCAGCAGCATCGATACTCGAACTTCCAATCAGCCCCAGCATTTT.

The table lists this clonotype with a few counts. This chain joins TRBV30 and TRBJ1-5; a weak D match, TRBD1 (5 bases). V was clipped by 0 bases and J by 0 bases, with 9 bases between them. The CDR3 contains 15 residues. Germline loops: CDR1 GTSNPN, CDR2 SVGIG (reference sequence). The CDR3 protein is CAWSVGGASNQPQHF. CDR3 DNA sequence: TGTGCCTGGAGTGTAGGAGGGGCTAGCAATCAGCCCCAGCATTTT.

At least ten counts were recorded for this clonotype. The CDR3 nucleotides are TGTGCCAGCAGCCGGACCGGCACTGAAGCTTTCTTT. Translated, it gives CASSRTGTEAFF. The chain recombines TRBV7-8 with TRBJ1-1, with D unclear. This CDR3 is 12 amino acids long. V was trimmed by 5 bases and J by 4 bases, leaving 8 bases between them. CDR1 is SGHVS and CDR2 is FQNEAQ in the germline V gene.

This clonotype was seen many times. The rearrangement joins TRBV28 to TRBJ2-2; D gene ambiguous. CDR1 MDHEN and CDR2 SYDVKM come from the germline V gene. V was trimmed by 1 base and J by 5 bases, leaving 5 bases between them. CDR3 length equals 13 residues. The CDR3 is CASSLFGTGELFF. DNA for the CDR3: TGTGCCAGCAGTTTATTCGGAACCGGGGAGCTGTTTTTT.

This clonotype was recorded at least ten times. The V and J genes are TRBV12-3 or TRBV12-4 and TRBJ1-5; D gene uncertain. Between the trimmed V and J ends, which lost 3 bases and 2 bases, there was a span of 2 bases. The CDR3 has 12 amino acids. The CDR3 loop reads CASSFGNQPQHF. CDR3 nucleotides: TGTGCCAGCAGTTTCGGCAATCAGCCCCAGCATTTT.

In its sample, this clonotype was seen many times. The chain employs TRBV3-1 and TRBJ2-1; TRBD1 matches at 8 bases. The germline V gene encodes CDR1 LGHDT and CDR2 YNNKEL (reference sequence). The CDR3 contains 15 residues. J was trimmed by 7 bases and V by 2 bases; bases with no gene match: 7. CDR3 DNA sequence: TGTGCCAGCAGCCAAACAAGACAGGGGCCAAATGAGCAGTTCTTC. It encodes CASSQTRQGPNEQFF.

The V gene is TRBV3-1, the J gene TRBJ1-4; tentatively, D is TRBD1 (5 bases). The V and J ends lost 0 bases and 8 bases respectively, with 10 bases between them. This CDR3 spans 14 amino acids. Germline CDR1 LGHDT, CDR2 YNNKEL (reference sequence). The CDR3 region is CASSQDQEGEKLFF. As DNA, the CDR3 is TGTGCCAGCAGCCAAGATCAGGAGGGGGAAAAACTGTTTTTT.

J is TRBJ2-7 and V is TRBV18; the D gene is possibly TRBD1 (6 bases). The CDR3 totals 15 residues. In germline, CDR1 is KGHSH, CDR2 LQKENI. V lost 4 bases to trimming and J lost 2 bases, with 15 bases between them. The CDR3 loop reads CASSLGQLPAYEQYF. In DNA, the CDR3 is TGTGCCAGCTCACTAGGACAGTTACCCGCCTACGAGCAGTACTTC. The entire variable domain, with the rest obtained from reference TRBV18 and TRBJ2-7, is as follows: NAGVMQNPRHLVRRRGQEARLRCSPMKGHSHVYWYRQLPEEGLKFMVYLQKENIIDESGMPKERFSAEFPKEGPSILRIQQVVRGDSAAYFCASSLGQLPAYEQYFGPGTRLTVT.

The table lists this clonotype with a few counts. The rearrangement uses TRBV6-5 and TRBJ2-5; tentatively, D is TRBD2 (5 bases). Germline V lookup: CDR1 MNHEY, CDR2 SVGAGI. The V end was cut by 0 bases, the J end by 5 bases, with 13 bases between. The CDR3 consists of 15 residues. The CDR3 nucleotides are TGTGCCAGCAGTTACTCGAGGGTCGAAGGGGAGACCCAGTACTTC. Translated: CASSYSRVEGETQYF.

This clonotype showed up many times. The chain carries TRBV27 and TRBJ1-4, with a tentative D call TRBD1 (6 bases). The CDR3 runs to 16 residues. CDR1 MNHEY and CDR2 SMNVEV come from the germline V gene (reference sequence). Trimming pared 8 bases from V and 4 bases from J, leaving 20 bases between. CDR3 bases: TGTGCCAGCGCAACGGGGGGAGGGGGTTATAATGAAAAACTGTTTTTT. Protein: CASATGGGGYNEKLFF.

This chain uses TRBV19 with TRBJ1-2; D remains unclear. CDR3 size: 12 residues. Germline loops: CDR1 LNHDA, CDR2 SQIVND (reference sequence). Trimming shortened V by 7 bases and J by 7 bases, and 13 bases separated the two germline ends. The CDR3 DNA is TGTGCCAGTACCATAGAAGGCGTTGGCTACACCTTC. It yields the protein CASTIEGVGYTF.

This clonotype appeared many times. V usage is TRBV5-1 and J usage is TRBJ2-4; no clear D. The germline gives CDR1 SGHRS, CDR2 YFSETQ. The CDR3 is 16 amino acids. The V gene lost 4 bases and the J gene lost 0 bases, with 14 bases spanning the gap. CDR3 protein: CASSLRAPEAKNIQYF. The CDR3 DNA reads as TGCGCCAGCAGCCTCCGGGCCCCGGAAGCCAAAAACATTCAGTACTTC.

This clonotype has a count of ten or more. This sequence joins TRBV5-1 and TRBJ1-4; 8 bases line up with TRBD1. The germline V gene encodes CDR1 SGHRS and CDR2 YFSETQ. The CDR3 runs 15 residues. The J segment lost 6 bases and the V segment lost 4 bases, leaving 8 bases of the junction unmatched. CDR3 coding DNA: TGCGCCAGCAGCCGGGGGGACAGGCAGGATGAAAAACTGTTTTTT. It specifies CASSRGDRQDEKLFF.

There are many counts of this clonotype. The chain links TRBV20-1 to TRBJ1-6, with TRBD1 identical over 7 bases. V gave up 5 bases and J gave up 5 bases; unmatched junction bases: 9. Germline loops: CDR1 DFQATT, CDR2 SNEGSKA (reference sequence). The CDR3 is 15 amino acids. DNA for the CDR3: TGCAGTGCTCAGAAGGGGGCTAGGGATAATTCACCCCTCCACTTT. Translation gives CSAQKGARDNSPLHF.